This T cell receptor (beta chain) emerged from a study of identical twins. Trimming took off 2 bases at V and 5 bases at J, with 5 bases between the two ends. There are 12 residues in the CDR3. TCRdb fed the 5' RACE reads into MiXCR, producing one record per CDR3 protein. There are some 500,000 distinct CDR3 sequences in the sample; 13% to 15% occur only once, and around 0.48% lies in the top ten. Every one of the donors was a healthy Caucasian. A word on this clonotype: Its antigen is not known.

Study-wide findings and caveats: Within beta out-of-frame sequences, the excess sharing observed between twins was weaker.

A further study also used this sample, focusing on yellow fever vaccine responses in identical twins. That study adds: Among the twins, the vaccine T cell response reportedly seemed partly convergent and partly personalized.

The source is a young woman in good health. The chain carries TRBV12-3 or TRBV12-4 and TRBJ2-3; D ambiguous. The sequenced material came from CD4+ T cells sorted from blood. As DNA, the CDR3 is TGTGCCAGCAGTTTAAGTAGAGATACGCAGTATTTT. Amino acids: CASSLSRDTQYF.